The sample holds many counts of the clone carrying this T cell receptor (beta chain). Its antigen is currently unknown. This sample was included in a study of regulatory T cells in long-lasting Graves disease. Findings of the study overall: Repertoires from persistent disease leaned toward TRBV28, TRBJ1-2 and TRBJ2-5. Limited samples may have lowered accuracy.

Noted time point: newly diagnosed GD, antithyroid drugs for less than 3 months. Researchers made the TCR library from RNA that was extracted from PBMCs. Arm-PCR with iRepertoire HTBI primers amplified the CDR3 regions for these TCR beta libraries. TCRdb reanalysed the multiplex PCR reads using MiXCR and keeps one entry per CDR3 protein. The sample yields 450,000 to 700,000 distinct CDR3 sequences, roughly 13% seen once. The V gene's germline CDR1 is SGDLS and CDR2 YYNGEE. V was trimmed by 4 bases and J by 3 bases, leaving 10 bases between them. This CDR3 spans 13 amino acids. The sample was also linked to a second study, of T cells in Graves' hyperthyroidism and ophthalmopathy. From that second work: In patients aged 18 to 65, hyperthyroidism was newly diagnosed, with duration under 2 months. The HTBI primer set was used in a first-round RT-PCR of the TCR CDR3.

The J gene is TRBJ1-1, the V gene TRBV9; D is undetermined. Specimen: peripheral blood mononuclear cells (PBMCs), collected at new diagnosis, from a patient treated with antithyroid drugs. This clonotype was obtained from a man between 25 and 39 years old with Graves disease. CDR3 coding DNA: TGTGCCAGCAGCCCTCCCCCGTACACTGAAGCTTTCTTT. It is translated as CASSPPPYTEAFF. The full variable domain, its missing parts supplied by reference TRBV9 and TRBJ1-1, is DSGVTQTPKHLITATGQRVTLRCSPRSGDLSVYWYQQSLDQGLQFLIQYYNGEERAKGNILERFSAQQFPDLHSELNLSSLELGDSALYFCASSPPPYTEAFFGQGTRLTVV.